This T cell receptor beta chain was sequenced in a study of cytomegalovirus exposure and HLA in healthy donors. General study findings and limits: The investigators catalogued 180 or so TCR beta chains as cytomegalovirus-associated. Across all donors, roughly uniform sequencing depth was an assumption of the presence/absence analyses. A cluster of highly shared sequence variants was likely a sequencing artifact.

Primers: 60 Vbeta forward and 13 Jbeta reverse. Profiling relied on immunoSEQ multiplex PCR, and the TCRdb table lists in-frame clones only, not all of them. The table includes 130,000 to 150,000 clones, 80% detected once. Comment on this clone: Its antigen is not known.

CDR3 length equals 16 residues. V was trimmed by 6 bases and J by 2 bases, leaving 18 bases between them. The germline V gene encodes CDR1 LGHNT and CDR2 FRNRAP. This TCR derives from a man aged 25 to 40 in good health and CMV-seronegative. The rearrangement joins TRBV12-5 to TRBJ2-3; tentative D call: TRBD2 (7 bases). The sequencing sample was made of PBMCs. CDR3 in amino acids: CASGPRGAGDTDTQYF. The CDR3, as DNA: TGTGCTAGTGGACCTCGGGGGGCCGGGGACACAGATACGCAGTATTTT.